The 21 T cell receptor beta chains below all came from one sample that was sequenced in a study of long-term antiretroviral therapy in people with HIV. Running of the v3.0 immunoSEQ assay took place at survey level. The table came from immunoSEQ multiplex PCR; TCRdb's copy has only in-frame clones and leaves some out. Of 25,000 to 35,000 clones listed, approximately 80% are singletons. The sequencing used unsorted PBMCs, collected 3.1 years after starting antiretroviral therapy. The receptors originated from a woman aged 45-65 years with HIV.

This chain links TRBV5-7 with TRBJ2-2; D may match TRBD1 or TRBD2 (5 bases each). TRBV5-7 is an ORF, and what it does is uncertain. This CDR3 has 15 amino acids. With 6 bases removed from V and 8 bases from J, the gap between germline ends came to 20 bases. The CDR3 sequence is CASIIRDRFSGELFF. The CDR3 DNA reads as TGTGCCAGCATCATTCGGGACCGTTTCTCTGGGGAGCTGTTTTTT.

The J gene is TRBJ2-7, the V gene TRBV6-5, with TRBD2 identical over 8 bases. Germline V CDR1 and CDR2: MNHEY, SVGAGI. CDR3 length equals 16 residues. Trimming at V came to 2 bases and at J to 5 bases, leaving 11 bases not matched to a gene. CDR3 protein: CASSYTTGGLPHEQYF. DNA for the CDR3: TGTGCCAGCAGTTACACCACGGGGGGGCTTCCCCACGAGCAGTACTTC.

The CDR3 is CASTGRSGANVLTF. The CDR3 nucleotides read TGTGCCAGTACCGGGCGCTCTGGGGCCAACGTCCTGACTTTC. The chain links TRBV19 to TRBJ2-6, with D uncertain. This CDR3 is 14 amino acids long. The germline V gene has CDR1 LNHDA and CDR2 SQIVND (reference sequence). The V end was cut by 7 bases, the J end by 0 bases, with 7 bases between.

The rearrangement links TRBV7-9 to TRBJ1-1; possibly TRBD1 for D (6 bases). The CDR3 spans 14 residues. CDR1 is SEHNR, CDR2 FQNEAQ, per germline (reference sequence). The V end lost 3 bases, the J end lost 3 bases, and 11 bases lay between the germline ends. CDR3 sequence reads: CASSFSGAHTEAFF. The DNA for the CDR3 is TGTGCCAGCAGCTTTTCAGGGGCGCACACTGAAGCTTTCTTT.

V usage is TRBV7-6 and J usage is TRBJ2-3, with 9 positions matching TRBD2. Germline V gene sequence: CDR1 SGHVS, CDR2 FNYEAQ. The CDR3 is made up of 16 amino acids. The V segment lost 1 base and the J segment 2 bases; nucleotides outside the gene matches: 4. The CDR3 nucleotides read TGTGCCAGCAGCTTAGGAGCGGGGGGACACACAGATACGCAGTATTTT. It is translated as CASSLGAGGHTDTQYF.

This chain uses TRBV5-5 with TRBJ2-5, with 15 bases matching TRBD2. The CDR3 loop spans 16 amino acids. Germline V CDR1 and CDR2: SGHKS, YYEKEE (reference sequence). V shed 4 bases, J shed 2 bases, and the junction held 3 bases outside the gene matches. The CDR3 is CASSRGLAGGQETQYF. CDR3 coding DNA: TGTGCCAGCAGCCGCGGACTAGCGGGGGGGCAAGAGACCCAGTACTTC.

On this clone: Other DNA sequences from this sample encode an identical CDR3 as well. The J gene is TRBJ2-1, the V gene TRBV5-1, with unresolved D. Germline CDR1 SGHRS, CDR2 YFSETQ. V was trimmed by 0 bases and J by 6 bases, leaving 1 base between them. There are 11 residues in the CDR3. The DNA of the CDR3 is TGCGCCAGCAGCTTGGGCAATGAGCAGTTCTTC. Translating gives CASSLGNEQFF.

CDR3 in amino acids: CASSWDADTQYF. CDR3 bases: TGTGCCAGCAGTTGGGATGCAGATACGCAGTATTTT. The J gene is TRBJ2-3, the V gene TRBV6-5; D is unresolved. Per the germline V gene, CDR1 is MNHEY and CDR2 is SVGAGI. The length of the CDR3 is 12 residues. V gave up 4 bases and J gave up 4 bases, with 6 bases separating them.

The J gene is TRBJ2-5, the V gene TRBV19; 7 bases fit TRBD1. Germline V gene sequence: CDR1 LNHDA, CDR2 SQIVND (reference sequence). The CDR3 sequence is 15 residues long. V was clipped by 5 bases and J by 4 bases; unmatched bases: 10. The CDR3 spells CASSPLETGRETQYF. The CDR3 nucleotides are TGTGCCAGTAGTCCTTTAGAGACAGGGAGAGAGACCCAGTACTTC.

This rearrangement joins TRBV30 to TRBJ2-7; D is uncertain. This CDR3 spans 13 amino acids. From germline, CDR1 is GTSNPN and CDR2 SVGIG (reference sequence). Trimming shortened V by 3 bases and J by 3 bases, and 12 bases separated the two germline ends. In DNA form, the CDR3 reads TGTGCCTGGAGCCCCTCGCCTTACTACGAGCAGTACTTC. Translated: CAWSPSPYYEQYF.

V usage is TRBV7-2 and J usage is TRBJ2-7; TRBD1 aligns across 8 bases. The ends lost 4 bases at V and 0 bases at J; junction bases unmatched: 5. The CDR3 runs to 15 residues. Germline V gene sequence: CDR1 SGHTA, CDR2 FQGNSA. CDR3 bases: TGTGCCAGCAGCTCCTCAGGGGGCCCCTCCTACGAGCAGTACTTC. This encodes CASSSSGGPSYEQYF.

V usage is TRBV27 and J usage is TRBJ2-1, with 8 nucleotides matching TRBD1. There are 14 residues in the CDR3. Trimming took 2 bases from V and 8 from J; bases not matched to a gene: 5. Germline values: CDR1 MNHEY, CDR2 SMNVEV (reference sequence). CDR3 in DNA: TGTGCCAGCAGTTTAAACCAGGGGGCTTATGAGCAGTTCTTC. Translating gives CASSLNQGAYEQFF.

The chain links TRBV5-4 to TRBJ2-5; 7 bases fit TRBD1. CDR1 and CDR2 (germline): SGHNT, YYREEE (reference sequence). J gave up 5 bases and V 0 bases, and 7 bases lay outside the gene matches. This CDR3 has 15 residues. The CDR3 here is CASSLGYRGSETQYF. The CDR3 DNA reads TGTGCCAGCAGCTTGGGCTACAGGGGCTCCGAGACCCAGTACTTC.

The V and J genes are TRBV11-2 and TRBJ1-5, with D hard to call. V was pared by 1 base and J by 8 bases, with 9 bases between. From germline, CDR1 is SGHAT and CDR2 FQNNGV. CDR3 length: 13 amino acids. CDR3 loop: CASSLGLKEPQHF. In DNA form, the CDR3 reads TGTGCCAGCAGCTTAGGATTGAAGGAGCCCCAGCATTTT.

CDR3 sequence reads: CATSSGRAQETQYF. The CDR3 nucleotides are TGTGCCACCAGCAGTGGACGGGCCCAAGAGACCCAGTACTTC. This chain joins TRBV15 and TRBJ2-5, with D unresolved. The CDR3 runs to 14 residues. Trimming stripped 3 bases from V and 1 base from J, with 9 bases between. Germline lookup yields CDR1 LNHNV and CDR2 YYDKDF (reference sequence).

In its sample, this clone was seen once. V gene TRBV19 combines with J gene TRBJ1-5; D call uncertain. V lost 5 bases and J lost 0, with 17 bases in between. The CDR3 runs 17 residues. Germline V CDR1 and CDR2: LNHDA, SQIVND (reference sequence). The CDR3 bases are TGTGCCAGTAGTCCAAAACCGGCAGCTTATAGCAATCAGCCCCAGCATTTT. Its translation: CASSPKPAAYSNQPQHF.

V and J are TRBV19 and TRBJ1-1; D not resolved. Trimming removed 5 bases from V and 6 bases from J, with 19 bases in between. The CDR3 is 15 residues long. The germline CDR1 and CDR2 sequences are LNHDA and SQIVND (reference sequence). Here the CDR3 reads CASSSIETSKPEAFF. CDR3 sequence (DNA): TGTGCCAGTAGTTCAATCGAGACTTCCAAGCCTGAAGCTTTCTTT. Full variable domain (missing parts from reference TRBV19 and TRBJ1-1): DGGITQSPKYLFRKEGQNVTLSCEQNLNHDAMYWYRQDPGQGLRLIYYSQIVNDFQKGDIAEGYSVSREKKESFPLTVTSAQKNPTAFYLCASSSIETSKPEAFFGQGTRLTVV.

The V and J genes are TRBV5-1 and TRBJ2-5, with a tentative D call TRBD2 (6 bases). V lost 4 bases to trimming and J lost 0 bases, with 13 bases between them. The CDR3 covers 15 residues. Germline assignment: CDR1 SGHRS and CDR2 YFSETQ. The chain's CDR3 is CASSRDFLYQETQYF. The CDR3 DNA reads as TGCGCCAGCAGCCGGGACTTCTTGTACCAAGAGACCCAGTACTTC.

This clone was seen only once. The rearrangement uses TRBV7-2 and TRBJ2-1; 10 nucleotides agree with TRBD2. The CDR3 is 19 residues long. Germline V gives CDR1 SGHTA, CDR2 FQGNSA. Losses at the gene ends were 0 bases for V and 4 bases for J; bases not matched to a gene: 12. This chain's CDR3 is CASSLAASGGIQTYNEQFF. The CDR3, as DNA: TGTGCCAGCAGCTTAGCGGCTAGCGGGGGAATACAAACATACAATGAGCAGTTCTTC.

This chain links TRBV27 with TRBJ2-3, with a weak D call TRBD2 (6 bases). V lost 2 bases to trimming and J lost 0 bases, with 9 bases between them. Germline CDR1 MNHEY, CDR2 SMNVEV (reference sequence). This CDR3 is built from 15 residues. CDR3 in DNA: TGTGCCAGCAGTTTAGGAGGGGCGAGCACAGATACGCAGTATTTT. Its protein is CASSLGGASTDTQYF.

In this sample, this clone turned up once. The chain employs TRBV5-3 and TRBJ1-1; D is ambiguous. TRBV5-3 is reported as an ORF; its role is uncertain. CDR3 length: 14 residues. The V gene lost 0 bases and the J gene lost 0 bases, with 6 bases spanning the gap. CDR3 DNA sequence: TGTGCCAGAAGCTTGGATGGGATGAACACTGAAGCTTTCTTT. This translates into CARSLDGMNTEAFF.